Following are 6 T cell receptor beta chains from one sample sequenced in a study of shared clonotypes between healthy human individuals. Clones were sequenced by immunoSEQ multiplex PCR, and TCRdb holds only the in-frame ones, with some missing. The sample contains 2 million or so clones, 85% to 95% of which appear only once. Naive CD8 populations comprised CD45RO-negative cells positively selected for CCR7, excluding terminally differentiated effector memory CD45RA+ cells. Sequenced sample: naive CD8+ T cells sorted from blood. The receptors shown here come from a man between 18 and 29 years old in good health.

The chain has TRBV28 and TRBJ1-1; the D is unclear. V shed 3 bases and J shed 1 base, with 21 bases lying between them. CDR1 MDHEN and CDR2 SYDVKM come from the germline V gene. CDR3 length equals 18 residues. The CDR3 DNA reads as TGTGCCAGCAGTTTCACGGGCGCAGGATTTCGGGGGAACACTGAAGCTTTCTTT. It translates to CASSFTGAGFRGNTEAFF.

The rearrangement joins TRBV7-8 to TRBJ1-2; no reliable D call. CDR3 length: 12 residues. CDR1 and CDR2 from the germline V gene are SGHVS and FQNEAQ. With 8 bases removed from V and 4 bases from J, the gap between germline ends came to 11 bases. The CDR3 bases are TGTGCCAGCGGCGGTACCTCCTATGGCTACACCTTC. As protein: CASGGTSYGYTF.

This clone was counted a single time. This chain joins TRBV2 and TRBJ2-4; tentatively, D is TRBD1 (6 bases). V lost 6 bases to trimming and J lost 6 bases, with 18 bases between them. Germline-derived CDR1 and CDR2 are SNHLY and FYNNEI. There are 15 residues in the CDR3. CDR3 sequence: CASRGEILQGNIQYF. CDR3 DNA: TGTGCCAGCAGGGGGGAGATCTTACAGGGAAACATTCAGTACTTC. Drawing the rest from reference TRBV2 and TRBJ2-4, the complete variable domain is EPEVTQTPSHQVTQMGQEVILRCVPISNHLYFYWYRQILGQKVEFLVSFYNNEISEKSEIFDDQFSVERPDGSNFTLKIRSTKLEDSAMYFCASRGEILQGNIQYFGAGTRLSVL.

The chain joins TRBV5-6 to TRBJ2-1; weak D call: TRBD2 (6 bases). CDR3 length equals 15 residues. Per the germline V gene, CDR1 is SGHDT and CDR2 is YYEEEE. Trimming left V 0 bases short and J 4 bases short, with 11 bases between. Here the CDR3 reads CASSLEPGVYNEQFF. The DNA of the CDR3 is TGTGCCAGCAGCTTGGAGCCGGGAGTGTACAATGAGCAGTTCTTC.

The DNA for the CDR3 is TGTGCCAGCAGTCCCCCCCCCGAGGGATCCTACGAGCAGTACTTC. It translates to CASSPPPEGSYEQYF. The rearrangement uses TRBV28 and TRBJ2-7, with a weak D call TRBD2 (5 bases). The CDR3 loop spans 15 amino acids. CDR1 MDHEN and CDR2 SYDVKM come from the germline V gene. V was trimmed by 5 bases and J by 1 base, leaving 15 bases between them.

The genes are TRBV28 and TRBJ2-7; tentative D call: TRBD2 (6 bases). The CDR3 has 14 amino acids. CDR1 is MDHEN and CDR2 is SYDVKM in the germline V gene. Trimming shortened V by 7 bases and J by 4 bases, and 17 bases separated the two germline ends. CDR3 in DNA: TGTGCCAGCAAACTCAGAGGCCTAGCGTACGAGCAGTACTTC. This codes for CASKLRGLAYEQYF.